This TCR beta chain was recovered during a study of T cell repertoires in aging, cancer and after chemotherapy (dated by TCRdb to between 2018 and 2021). Study-level background: Donors were distributed across six age groups ranging from 30 or younger to 70 or older, with at least three individuals included per group. Healthy donor control TCR repertoires were recorded over several months to years and showed clear clonal overlap across re-sampling. In total, the full dataset held millions of TCR reads. Peripheral blood TCR beta repertoires from healthy donors and cancer patients were profiled to examine immunoaging and T cell reconstitution after chemotherapy. Alongside some 96 healthy donors serving as a reference group, the cohort included some 220 cancer patients, of whom some 94 had hematological cancers and around 120 had solid cancers.

TCR beta rearrangements were amplified from genomic DNA extracted from peripheral blood rather than from sorted cells or RNA. V is pared back by 2 bases and J by 3 bases, with 11 bases lying between the germline termini. Based on the germline V gene (reference sequence), the CDR1 and CDR2 sequences are LNHDA and SQIVND. Reading from cysteine to phenylalanine, the CDR3 counts 15 amino acids. The entry retains the CDR3 DNA only, 45 bases that are in frame from base 1. Multiplex touch-down PCR with a mixed TRB-A/B primer pool was used to amplify rearranged TRB sequences covering the V, D and J segments. Illumina adapters and sample indices were attached to the amplicons in two consecutive PCR reactions using Phusion HS II polymerase. The amplicons were purified from gel with the NucleoSpin Gel and PCR Clean-up kit and then assessed with Qubit and an Agilent 2100 Bioanalyzer. Sequencing of libraries was carried out on an Illumina MiSeq in 600-cycle, single-indexed, paired-end runs. The study's processing was this. MiXCR versions 2.12 and 3.0.5 were used to process TRB sequences. A clone was defined as each unique CDR3 nucleotide sequence, and only productive sequences supported by at least two reads were kept. The repertoire metrics were Shannon diversity, evenness, clonality (calculated as one minus evenness), and diversity profiles parameterized by alpha from 0 to 5. The IGoR algorithm was used to calculate generation probabilities of clones in the paired pre- and post-chemotherapy samples. Clones were called with MiXCR by TCRdb after fastp trimmed the public reads at Q25, and only in-frame beta chains were retained. Each entry merges the rows of one CDR3 protein and shows their most common DNA and genes. Clone size and V and J calls follow TCRdb, not the original study. Recorded for this sample are fewer than 20,000 distinct CDR3 sequences; approximately 46% of them occurred a single time. Of the sample, about 11% is held by the ten largest clones.

The study at large found these results: According to the authors, the repertoire data do not allow conclusions to be drawn about immunological memory after chemotherapy. In both cancer cohorts, median generation probability rose over the chemotherapy interval, which suggests that the repertoire was reconstituted through rebound thymic output. Compared with age-matched healthy donors, untreated patients with either hematological or solid cancers had significantly lower TCR diversity in the blood along with higher clonality. Declining TCR diversity with age in healthy donors was mainly explained by loss of richness; in cancer patients, loss of evenness also contributed.

This clonotype was seen a few times. Its recognized antigen is unknown. One base away there is no much larger clone; base qualities are not given. The receptor chain draws on TRBV19 and TRBJ2-1; 5 matching bases give a weak D call of TRBD1. This TCR was sampled from a human donor in good health. The sequencing input was blood. The nucleotides are TGTGCCAGTAGTATACCAGGGATGGGCTACAATGAGCAGTTCTTC. This is translated as CASSIPGMGYNEQFF.